This entry lists 16 T cell receptor beta chains sequenced from one sample in a study of T cell repertoires in cytomegalovirus infection. Which antigens these TCRs recognize remains unknown. TCRdb analysed the reads with MiXCR anew, one entry per CDR3 protein. The sample gives approximately 70,000 distinct CDR3 sequences, roughly 22% of which show up once; roughly two thirds is in the top ten. This material consisted of CD8+ T cells from cultured PBMCs, taken from culture after CMV antigen stimulation. These receptors were obtained from a human donor in good health (CMV status not recorded). Some clones in this sample may be carry-over from other donors' samples.

The chain combines TRBV12-3 or TRBV12-4 with TRBJ2-7; 7 bases match TRBD1. Trimming removed 3 bases from V and 4 bases from J; junction bases left unmatched: 9. The CDR3 consists of 15 residues. The CDR3, as DNA: TGTGCCAGCAGTTTGGGGGCAGGGGGTGGTTACGAGCAGTACTTC. As protein: CASSLGAGGGYEQYF.

This sequence joins TRBV4-3 and TRBJ1-5, with unresolved D. The CDR3 sequence is 16 residues long. Trimming shortened V by 3 bases and J by 3 bases, and 15 bases separated the two germline ends. Germline V gives CDR1 LGHNA, CDR2 YSLEER. This CDR3 reads CASSQDTSIYNQPQHF. The CDR3 region has the DNA TGCGCCAGCAGCCAGGATACAAGCATTTACAATCAGCCCCAGCATTTT.

This clonotype has a handful of counts. The junction departs from the called germline gene at one end, perhaps through a read error. The chain joins TRBV4-1 to TRBJ2-7; TRBD1 is a possible D gene (6 bases). The CDR3 spans 15 residues. Germline V gene data show CDR1 as MGHRA and CDR2 as YSYEKL. CDR3 nucleotide sequence: TGTGCCAGCAGCCAAGAGAAGGCAGGGGACTACGAGCAGTACTTC. Residues: CASSQEKAGDYEQYF.

Here the CDR3 DNA reads TGTGCCAGCAGCTTAGTGGGGGGGACCGCCTACAATGAGCAGTTCTTC. This sequence encodes CASSLVGGTAYNEQFF. The genes are TRBV7-2 and TRBJ2-1; 7 bases line up with TRBD2. Germline assignment: CDR1 SGHTA and CDR2 FQGNSA. V was pared by 1 base and J by 2 bases, with 5 bases of the junction left unmatched. CDR3 length: 16 residues.

This clonotype has more than one count but fewer than ten. The CDR3 DNA reads as TGTGCCAGCAGCTTGAGACAGACATTGAACACTGAAGCTTTCTTT. Translating gives CASSLRQTLNTEAFF. The V call is TRBV5-4, the J call TRBJ1-1; weak D call: TRBD1 (5 bases). The V gene lost 1 base and the J gene lost 0 bases, with 10 bases spanning the gap. The germline CDR1 and CDR2 sequences are SGHNT and YYREEE (reference sequence). This CDR3 comprises 15 residues.

V and J are TRBV7-9 and TRBJ2-7; possibly TRBD1 for D (6 bases). Trimming pared 5 bases from V and 5 bases from J, leaving 10 bases between. There are 12 residues in the CDR3. Germline V lookup: CDR1 SEHNR, CDR2 FQNEAQ (reference sequence). The CDR3 sequence is CASSPDSNEQYF. CDR3 DNA sequence: TGTGCCAGCAGCCCGGACAGCAACGAGCAGTACTTC.

The chain links TRBV12-3 or TRBV12-4 to TRBJ1-2; maybe TRBD1 (5 bases). V was pared by 3 bases and J by 8 bases, with 13 bases between. The CDR3 runs 13 residues. The CDR3 loop is CASSFGRGWGYTF. For the CDR3, the DNA is TGTGCCAGCAGTTTCGGAAGGGGCTGGGGCTACACCTTC.

The chain combines TRBV7-9 with TRBJ2-7; no firm D call. Germline V gives CDR1 SEHNR, CDR2 FQNEAQ (reference sequence). Trimming removed 1 base from V and 0 bases from J, with 10 bases in between. The CDR3 spans 15 residues. This CDR3 is CASSLVTDGSYEQYF. The CDR3 DNA reads TGTGCCAGCAGCTTAGTCACAGACGGCTCCTACGAGCAGTACTTC.

This clonotype was detected only a few times. The chain links TRBV6-5 to TRBJ1-1, with D possibly matching TRBD1 (5 bases). The CDR3 has 19 amino acids. Germline V CDR1 and CDR2: MNHEY, SVGAGI. The V end lost 0 bases, the J end lost 0 bases, and 20 bases lay between the germline ends. The CDR3 DNA reads as TGTGCCAGCAGTTACTCGATTCGGTCAGGGAGAACCCTGAACACTGAAGCTTTCTTT. It is translated as CASSYSIRSGRTLNTEAFF.

This clonotype occurred a few times. The V gene is TRBV6-5, the J gene TRBJ2-3; the match to TRBD2 covers 7 bases. The CDR3 length is 14 residues. The trim removed 4 bases at V and 3 bases at J, leaving 4 bases unmatched. CDR1 is MNHEY and CDR2 is SVGAGI in the germline V gene. The CDR3 DNA reads TGTGCCAGCAGTTTGTACGGGGGGACAGATACGCAGTATTTT. It specifies CASSLYGGTDTQYF.

The rearrangement uses TRBV7-2 and TRBJ1-1, with 8 bases matching TRBD1. The CDR3 sequence is 13 residues long. Trimming took 5 bases from V and 10 from J; bases not matched to a gene: 9. Germline V CDR1 and CDR2: SGHTA, FQGNSA. CDR3 sequence reads: CASSPGTGRGAFF. CDR3 sequence (DNA): TGTGCCAGCAGCCCCGGGACAGGTCGTGGAGCTTTCTTT. Based on the CDR3 plus reference TRBV7-2 and TRBJ1-1, the full variable domain is GAGVSQSPSNKVTEKGKDVELRCDPISGHTALYWYRQSLGQGLEFLIYFQGNSAPDKSGLPSDRFSAERTGGSVSTLTIQRTQQEDSAVYLCASSPGTGRGAFFGQGTRLTVV.

The rearrangement links TRBV19 to TRBJ1-6; tentatively, D is TRBD1 (5 bases). With 7 bases removed from V and 3 bases from J, the gap between germline ends came to 7 bases. Germline V CDR1 and CDR2: LNHDA, SQIVND (reference sequence). This CDR3 is 13 amino acids long. Here the CDR3 reads CASTGGYNSPLHF. As DNA, the CDR3 is TGTGCCAGTACGGGGGGCTATAATTCACCCCTCCACTTT.

This clonotype was counted a single time. The rearrangement uses TRBV19 and TRBJ2-3, with D unresolved. CDR3 size: 16 residues. Trimming removed 3 bases at V and 1 base at J, with 14 bases between. CDR1 is LNHDA and CDR2 is SQIVND in the germline V gene (reference sequence). Written as DNA, the CDR3 is TGTGCCAGTAGTATTTTAACTGGGTCTCGCACAGATACGCAGTATTTT. It encodes CASSILTGSRTDTQYF.

The V call is TRBV5-1, the J call TRBJ2-2; no clear D. V gave up 4 bases and J gave up 5 bases, with 18 bases separating them. The germline gives CDR1 SGHRS, CDR2 YFSETQ. The CDR3 covers 16 residues. The CDR3 reads CASSPGRRDWTGELFF. As DNA, the CDR3 is TGCGCCAGCAGCCCTGGACGCCGCGATTGGACCGGGGAGCTGTTTTTT.

This clonotype was observed a handful of times. CDR3 sequence (DNA): TGTGCCAGCATCTTAGGACAGGGGGACTTACGAGGCTACACCTTC. Encoded protein: CASILGQGDLRGYTF. The gene calls are TRBV4-2 and TRBJ1-2; TRBD1 matches 10 bases. Germline CDR1 and CDR2: LGHNA and YNFKEQ. Trimming took 7 bases from V and 8 from J; bases not matched to a gene: 13. The CDR3 loop spans 15 amino acids.

This clonotype appeared a few times. The rearrangement uses TRBV30 and TRBJ2-2; D possibly corresponds to TRBD2 (5 bases). This CDR3 has 15 residues. With 3 bases removed from V and 5 bases from J, the gap between germline ends came to 16 bases. The V gene's germline CDR1 is GTSNPN and CDR2 SVGIG (reference sequence). The CDR3 bases are TGTGCCTGGAGGGCTCCGGAGGAAGGGACCGGGGAGCTGTTTTTT. This codes for CAWRAPEEGTGELFF.